Included here is one T cell receptor beta chain sequence, with context. Its specificity is not known. The data were obtained in a study of naive and memory T cell subsets. Study-level points and caveats: The power law exponent of TCR abundance differed between naive and memory cells. In CD4 and CD8 cells, diversity dropped from naive through EMRA. A few larger clonotypes appeared in naive repertoires, especially CD8, possibly memory cells re-expressing CD45RA.

The beta constant-region primer was an equimolar mix of two oligonucleotides covering TRBC1 and TRBC2. Four rounds of PCR amplified the ligated cDNA using nested alpha and beta constant-region primers plus SP2. TCRdb redid the calling of the UMI-ligation and nested PCR reads with MiXCR, one entry per CDR3 protein. In the table there are roughly 100,000 distinct CDR3 sequences, 11% of which are singletons. Germline CDR1 MNHEY, CDR2 SVGEGT. CDR3 length equals 15 residues. V was trimmed by 0 bases and J by 1 base, leaving 7 bases between them. The sample was naive CD4+ T cells from blood. This TCR derives from a human donor in good health. The gene calls are TRBV6-2 or TRBV6-3 and TRBJ1-5, with D maybe TRBD1 (5 bases). In DNA form, the CDR3 reads TGTGCCAGCAGTTACTCTCCAGGGAGCAATCAGCCCCAGCATTTT. Amino acid sequence: CASSYSPGSNQPQHF.